These 30 T cell receptor beta chains were all obtained from the same sample, sequenced in a study of OX40 agonist ivuxolimab in advanced cancers. Sequencing was performed with immunoSEQ multiplex PCR; in TCRdb, only in-frame clones are kept and a portion is missing. The sample yields some 70,000 clones, 90% to 95% seen once. The sample was CD4+ or CD8+ T cells sorted from blood, taken in a trial of the OX40 agonist ivuxolimab. These receptors came from an adult with an advanced solid tumor such as melanoma, head and neck, liver or kidney cancer.

The J gene is TRBJ2-1, the V gene TRBV28; a weak D match, TRBD2 (5 bases). Germline loops: CDR1 MDHEN, CDR2 SYDVKM. The CDR3 totals 10 residues. V shed 9 bases and J shed 8 bases, with 8 bases lying between them. The CDR3 region is CASTGYEQFF. Written as DNA, the CDR3 is TGTGCCAGTACGGGGTATGAGCAGTTCTTC.

The chain uses TRBV4-2 and TRBJ1-1; possible D gene TRBD1, 5 bases. From germline, CDR1 is LGHNA and CDR2 YNFKEQ. The CDR3 extends over 18 amino acids. V lost 0 bases and J 5 bases, leaving 22 bases between the germline ends. DNA for the CDR3: TGTGCCAGCAGCCAAGATTGGGCAGGGAGAGTCCGCGGGACTGAAGCTTTCTTT. Translation: CASSQDWAGRVRGTEAFF.

The V call is TRBV28, the J call TRBJ1-2, with D possibly TRBD1 on 5 matching bases. The CDR3 consists of 13 residues. Germline CDR1 and CDR2: MDHEN and SYDVKM. The V end lost 7 bases, the J end lost 3 bases, and 12 bases lay between the germline ends. In DNA form, the CDR3 reads TGTGCCAGCACCTCGGGGGACTACTATGGCTACACCTTC. The encoded protein is CASTSGDYYGYTF.

This clone was recorded a few times. This chain joins TRBV11-3 and TRBJ1-1; 8 bases line up with TRBD1. This CDR3 has 13 residues. J gave up 4 bases and V 5 bases, and 3 bases lay outside the gene matches. Per the germline V gene, CDR1 is SGHNT and CDR2 is YENEEA. The CDR3 coding sequence is TGTGCCAGCAGCCAGGACAGGGTCACTGAAGCTTTCTTT. Its translation: CASSQDRVTEAFF.

The V gene is TRBV28, the J gene TRBJ2-5; TRBD1 matches 10 bases. The V gene's germline CDR1 is MDHEN and CDR2 SYDVKM. After removal of 5 bases from V and 3 bases from J, the junction contained 3 bases not matched to a gene. The CDR3 length is 14 residues. The CDR3 reads CASSPGTGEETQYF. In DNA form, the CDR3 reads TGTGCCAGCAGTCCCGGGACAGGGGAAGAGACCCAGTACTTC.

CDR3 in amino acids: CASSLGWGAAVETQYF. Here the CDR3 DNA reads TGTGCCAGCAGCTTAGGCTGGGGGGCAGCGGTAGAGACCCAGTACTTC. The chain links TRBV13 to TRBJ2-5, with D perhaps given as TRBD1 or TRBD2 (6 bases each). V lost 0 bases, J lost 4 bases, and 15 bases lay in between. This CDR3 comprises 16 residues. The germline gives CDR1 PRHDT, CDR2 FYEKMQ (reference sequence).

CDR3 sequence: CASSISLFTTAYF. The CDR3 DNA reads as TGTGCCAGTAGTATAAGCCTTTTTACGACCGCGTACTTC. The chain is built from TRBV19 and TRBJ2-7; D gene ambiguous. Trimming left V 2 bases short and J 12 bases short, with 17 bases between. The CDR3 consists of 13 residues. Germline-derived CDR1 and CDR2 are LNHDA and SQIVND (reference sequence).

V is TRBV20-1 and J is TRBJ1-2, with no clear D. The CDR3 consists of 11 residues. The ends were cut back, 2 bases at V and 6 bases at J, with 7 bases in the middle. Germline lookup yields CDR1 DFQATT and CDR2 SNEGSKA (reference sequence). The CDR3 DNA reads TGCAGTGCTAGAAACTTAGATGGCTACACCTTC. Protein sequence: CSARNLDGYTF.

This chain connects TRBV14 to TRBJ1-1; 9 bases agree with TRBD1. J was trimmed by 5 bases and V by 2 bases; bases with no gene match: 6. The CDR3 is 15 amino acids. Germline lookup yields CDR1 SGHDN and CDR2 FVKESK. CDR3: CASSQHRGRGTEAFF. Here the CDR3 DNA reads TGTGCCAGCAGCCAACACAGGGGGCGGGGAACTGAAGCTTTCTTT.

The V gene is TRBV7-3, the J gene TRBJ2-3; 12 positions agree with TRBD1. CDR1 and CDR2 from the germline V gene are SGHTA and FQGTGA. V dropped 7 bases and J dropped 6; count of bases not matched to a gene: 8. This CDR3 comprises 15 residues. The CDR3 spells CASTRGTGGGDTQYF. The CDR3 nucleotides read TGTGCCAGCACCAGGGGGACAGGGGGCGGCGATACGCAGTATTTT.

This chain links TRBV19 with TRBJ2-1, with 9 bases that match TRBD2. CDR1 is LNHDA and CDR2 is SQIVND in the germline V gene (reference sequence). After removal of 1 base from V and 2 bases from J, the junction contained 3 bases not matched to a gene. CDR3 size: 16 residues. CDR3 DNA sequence: TGTGCCAGTAGTATAGGGACTAGCGAGACCTACAATGAGCAGTTCTTC. Protein sequence: CASSIGTSETYNEQFF.

The chain joins TRBV14 to TRBJ2-3, with D possibly TRBD2 on 5 matching bases. CDR3 length: 15 residues. Germline CDR1 is SGHDN and CDR2 is FVKESK. V lost 5 bases and J lost 5, with 17 bases in between. The CDR3 DNA reads TGTGCCAGCAGCTTCAGAGAGAGGGCCAGAGATACGCAGTATTTT. Residues: CASSFRERARDTQYF.

The CDR3, as DNA: TGTGCCAGCAGGCTTACTAGCACCCACATTCAGTACTTC. It encodes CASRLTSTHIQYF. The chain couples TRBV28 to TRBJ2-4; the D gene is possibly TRBD2 (6 bases). The CDR3 extends over 13 amino acids. Trimming shortened V by 6 bases and J by 8 bases, and 14 bases separated the two germline ends. The germline CDR1 and CDR2 sequences are MDHEN and SYDVKM.

V gene TRBV2 combines with J gene TRBJ2-7, with D possibly TRBD2 on 5 matching bases. CDR3 length: 13 amino acids. Trimming shortened V by 6 bases and J by 4 bases, and 13 bases separated the two germline ends. Germline V CDR1 and CDR2: SNHLY, FYNNEI. In nucleotides, the CDR3 is TGTGCCAGCAGGGGTGACTACTTATACGAGCAGTACTTC. Protein: CASRGDYLYEQYF.

The chain recombines TRBV6-1 with TRBJ2-1, with D possibly being TRBD1 or TRBD2 (6 bases each). Trimming cost V 2 bases and J 7 bases, with 12 bases left between them. Germline CDR1 reads MNHNS; CDR2 reads SASEGT. The CDR3 runs 14 residues. The CDR3 reads CASSEIRGTNEQFF. DNA for the CDR3: TGTGCCAGCAGTGAAATCCGGGGGACAAATGAGCAGTTCTTC.

The rearrangement uses TRBV4-1 and TRBJ1-2, with a weak D call TRBD1 (5 bases). Trimming removed 0 bases at V and 8 bases at J, with 13 bases between. The germline V gene encodes CDR1 MGHRA and CDR2 YSYEKL. CDR3 size: 14 residues. For the CDR3, the DNA is TGCGCCAGCAGCCAAGATCAGGGCCAAGGAGGCTACACCTTC. Translated, it gives CASSQDQGQGGYTF.

The rearrangement links TRBV2 to TRBJ2-4; the D is unclear. Germline loops: CDR1 SNHLY, CDR2 FYNNEI. The CDR3 contains 13 residues. V was clipped by 4 bases and J by 5 bases, with 9 bases between them. The DNA for the CDR3 is TGTGCCAGCAGTGCCCTCCCTGAAAACATTCAGTACTTC. This codes for CASSALPENIQYF.

The rearrangement links TRBV5-1 to TRBJ2-3; D is possibly TRBD2 (5 bases). The V and J ends lost 1 base and 6 bases respectively, with 9 bases between them. Germline V lookup: CDR1 SGHRS, CDR2 YFSETQ. CDR3 length: 13 residues. DNA for the CDR3: TGCGCCAGCAGCTTGACGGGGTGGGATACGCAGTATTTT. Translated, it gives CASSLTGWDTQYF. Drawing the rest from reference TRBV5-1 and TRBJ2-3, the complete variable domain is KAGVTQTPRYLIKTRGQQVTLSCSPISGHRSVSWYQQTPGQGLQFLFEYFSETQRNKGNFPGRFSGRQFSNSRSEMNVSTLELGDSALYLCASSLTGWDTQYFGPGTRLTVL.

This clone was picked up one time. V usage is TRBV7-9 and J usage is TRBJ2-7, with 9 bases aligning to TRBD1. The CDR3 consists of 15 residues. The germline CDR1 and CDR2 sequences are SEHNR and FQNEAQ (reference sequence). The V and J ends lost 5 bases and 3 bases, in that order; junction bases with no gene match: 8. CDR3 nucleotides: TGTGCCAGCAGCAGAGATACAGGGGGCTTCTACGAGCAGTACTTC. Its protein is CASSRDTGGFYEQYF.

The sample holds one count of this clone. The genes are TRBV11-3 and TRBJ2-2; possible D gene TRBD2, 5 bases. CDR1 is SGHNT and CDR2 is YENEEA in the germline V gene. The length of the CDR3 is 13 residues. V gave up 3 bases and J gave up 5 bases, with 7 bases separating them. Here the CDR3 DNA reads TGTGCCAGCAGCTTCGCGGGTACCGGGGAGCTGTTTTTT. Protein: CASSFAGTGELFF.

This clone was counted a few times. CDR3 region: CASSQEGTTEAFF. The CDR3 region has the DNA TGCGCCAGCAGCCAAGAGGGGACAACTGAAGCTTTCTTT. The rearrangement joins TRBV4-1 to TRBJ1-1; D is possibly TRBD1 (6 bases). This CDR3 is built from 13 residues. Trimming took 0 bases from V and 5 from J, leaving 7 bases between them. Germline V lookup: CDR1 MGHRA, CDR2 YSYEKL.

Only one count was recorded for this clone. This chain connects TRBV2 to TRBJ2-5; no clear D gene. Trimming pared 7 bases from V and 4 bases from J, leaving 16 bases between. The CDR3 length is 14 residues. Germline lookup yields CDR1 SNHLY and CDR2 FYNNEI. In nucleotides, the CDR3 is TGTGCCAGCAACATAGGTCTCCAGCTAGAGACCCAGTACTTC. Translated, it gives CASNIGLQLETQYF.

V usage is TRBV6-5 and J usage is TRBJ1-5; TRBD1 is a possible D gene (6 bases). CDR3 size: 16 residues. Trimming took off 4 bases at V and 2 bases at J, with 15 bases between the two ends. Looked up from germline, CDR1 is MNHEY and CDR2 is SVGAGI. The CDR3 here is CASSSRGGTGNQPQHF. The CDR3 DNA follows: TGTGCCAGCAGTTCAAGGGGGGGTACGGGCAATCAGCCCCAGCATTTT.

This chain joins TRBV21-1 and TRBJ2-7; TRBD1, the table's D call, was not compared with the DNA. TRBV21-1 is designated a pseudogene. This CDR3 region has 14 residues. The CDR3 region is CASSKKGQTYEQYF. The DNA of the CDR3 is TGTGCCAGCAGCAAAAAGGGACAGACCTACGAGCAGTACTTC.

The chain joins TRBV6-4 to TRBJ2-3; tentative D call: TRBD2 (6 bases). There are 13 residues in the CDR3. Looked up from germline, CDR1 is MRHNA and CDR2 is SNTAGT. V dropped 7 bases and J dropped 3 bases, with 11 bases sitting between them. CDR3: CASMASGTDTQYF. The CDR3 DNA reads as TGTGCCAGCATGGCGAGCGGGACAGATACGCAGTATTTT.

This clone was observed a single time. This chain links TRBV29-1 with TRBJ1-1, with no clear D. Trimming took off 6 bases at V and 2 bases at J, with 16 bases between the two ends. The CDR3 totals 14 residues. Germline V CDR1 and CDR2: SQVTM, ANQGSEA. DNA of the CDR3: TGCAGCGTGTACTTCAGGACGTTCAACACTGAAGCTTTCTTT. Residues: CSVYFRTFNTEAFF.

The genes are TRBV19 and TRBJ1-5; 8 nucleotides align to TRBD1. Germline V lookup: CDR1 LNHDA, CDR2 SQIVND (reference sequence). The CDR3 has 14 amino acids. V lost 10 bases and J lost 4; bases outside the gene matches: 9. CDR3 DNA: TGTGCCACCTCTGGACAGGGAGGTAATCAGCCCCAGCATTTT. It specifies CATSGQGGNQPQHF. The variable domain in full, with the rest retrieved from reference TRBV19 and TRBJ1-5, is DGGITQSPKYLFRKEGQNVTLSCEQNLNHDAMYWYRQDPGQGLRLIYYSQIVNDFQKGDIAEGYSVSREKKESFPLTVTSAQKNPTAFYLCATSGQGGNQPQHFGDGTRLSIL.

The chain couples TRBV4-3 to TRBJ1-2, with a tentative D call TRBD1 (5 bases). Trimming removed 1 base from V and 2 bases from J, with 8 bases in between. Germline V gene sequence: CDR1 LGHNA, CDR2 YSLEER. The CDR3 extends over 14 amino acids. The CDR3 sequence is CASSQGGPNYGYTF. CDR3 nucleotide sequence: TGCGCCAGCAGCCAAGGGGGCCCCAACTATGGCTACACCTTC.

The genes are TRBV4-1 and TRBJ1-2, with D uncertain. The CDR3 extends over 14 amino acids. V was trimmed by 2 bases and J by 4 bases, leaving 11 bases between them. Germline V gene sequence: CDR1 MGHRA, CDR2 YSYEKL. The CDR3 region is CASSQIQQLYGYTF. The CDR3 nucleotides are TGCGCCAGCAGCCAAATTCAGCAACTCTATGGCTACACCTTC.

V gene TRBV5-1 combines with J gene TRBJ2-7; either TRBD1 or TRBD2 may fit D (5 bases each). Deletions cut 4 bases from V and 0 bases from J, with 11 bases between. Germline V gene data show CDR1 as SGHRS and CDR2 as YFSETQ. The CDR3 is made up of 14 amino acids. CDR3 loop: CASSEQEASYEQYF. CDR3 bases: TGCGCCAGCAGCGAACAGGAGGCCTCCTACGAGCAGTACTTC.